These T cell receptor beta chains were read from a single sample in a study of CD8+ T cells in alopecia areata. The protocol was immunoSEQ multiplex PCR, while the TCRdb copy is restricted to in-frame clones and leaves out a portion. The sample includes more than 90,000 clones, almost 60% of them seen just once. The sample here was CD8+ T cells sorted from blood, taken between weeks 55 and 65, from a patient treated with tofacitinib. Every receptor here comes from a human donor with alopecia areata. Both conserved end residues are part of each CDR3. D genes are given only for firm matches. Where a row states a size, it is once, few, many or the class of an expanded clone; other rows omit it.

J: TRBJ1-2
V: TRBV27
size: NA
D: NA
DNA: TGTGCCAGCAGTTTAAACTTCCATGGCGACTATGGCTACACCTTC
CDR3: CASSLNFHGDYGYTF

J: TRBJ2-1
V: TRBV30
size: NA
D: NA
DNA: TGTGCCTGGAGTCTCCGGGACAATGAGCAGTTCTTC
CDR3: CAWSLRDNEQFF

J: TRBJ1-2
V: TRBV7-9
size: few
D: NA
DNA: TGTGCCAGCATGTCCCCGTATGGCTACACCTTC
CDR3: CASMSPYGYTF

J: TRBJ1-4
V: TRBV5-1
size: few
D: NA
DNA: TGCGCCAGCAGTCCCACAGGGAAACGACTACTAACTAATGAAAAACTGTTTTTT
CDR3: CASSPTGKRLLTNEKLFF

J: TRBJ1-2
V: TRBV6-1
size: NA
D: NA
DNA: TGTGCCAGCAGCCCTGGAAGGGTGGGCTACACCTTC
CDR3: CASSPGRVGYTF

J: TRBJ2-7
V: TRBV15
size: NA
D: NA
DNA: TGTGCCACCAGCAGACCCGACGGAAACGAGCAGTACTTC
CDR3: CATSRPDGNEQYF

J: TRBJ1-5
V: TRBV5-1
size: NA
D: NA
DNA: TGCGCCAGCAGCTTGCGGGGGGCCCCTAGTCAGCCCCAGCATTTT
CDR3: CASSLRGAPSQPQHF

J: TRBJ1-4
V: TRBV27
size: few
D: NA
DNA: TGTGCCAGCAATGGTAATGGAAAACTGTTTTTT
CDR3: CASNGNGKLFF

J: TRBJ1-2
V: TRBV7-8
size: NA
D: NA
DNA: TGTGCCAGCAGCTTATCTACGGGAGGGTTGGACTATGGCTACACCTTC
CDR3: CASSLSTGGLDYGYTF

J: TRBJ2-6
V: TRBV5-1
size: NA
D: NA
DNA: TGCGCCAGCAGCTTGGCCGGAAGTGGGGCCAACGTCCTGACTTTC
CDR3: CASSLAGSGANVLTF

J: TRBJ2-1
V: TRBV15
size: NA
D: TRBD2
DNA: TGTGCCACCGGGACTAGCGGGGGGGCCGGGAATGAGCAGTTCTTC
CDR3: CATGTSGGAGNEQFF

J: TRBJ2-5
V: TRBV29-1
size: NA
D: NA
DNA: TGCAGCGTTGAAACGGGGCTAGAAAGGGAGACCCAGTACTTC
CDR3: CSVETGLERETQYF

J: TRBJ2-1
V: TRBV15
size: few
D: TRBD2
DNA: TGTGCCACCAGCAGAAGCGGGGGGGCGACTTACAATGAGCAGTTCTTC
CDR3: CATSRSGGATYNEQFF

J: TRBJ2-1
V: TRBV6-6
size: few
D: NA
DNA: TGTGCCAGCAGCTCGGGGGTCCAGGGCAATGAGCAGTTCTTC
CDR3: CASSSGVQGNEQFF

J: TRBJ2-1
V: TRBV4-2
size: NA
D: NA
DNA: TGTGCCAGCAGCCCTAGGGAGGGGGGTCGGAATGAGCAGTTCTTC
CDR3: CASSPREGGRNEQFF

J: TRBJ1-2
V: TRBV7-8
size: NA
D: NA
DNA: TGTGCCAGCAGCTTAGCGGGGGGTGGCTACACCTTC
CDR3: CASSLAGGGYTF

J: TRBJ2-1
V: TRBV19
size: few
D: NA
DNA: TGTGCCAGTAGTATGGCCAGCAACAATGAGCAGTTCTTC
CDR3: CASSMASNNEQFF

J: TRBJ1-1
V: TRBV13
size: NA
D: NA
DNA: TGTGCCAGCAGCCCAGGGACCGCGGGTGAAGCTTTCTTT
CDR3: CASSPGTAGEAFF

J: TRBJ1-4
V: TRBV5-6
size: medium-sized
D: NA
DNA: TGTGCCAGCAGCTTGGTTGCAACTAATGAAAAACTGTTTTTT
CDR3: CASSLVATNEKLFF

J: TRBJ2-3
V: TRBV4-2
size: NA
D: TRBD2
DNA: TGTGCCAGCAGCCACCTTGAAGGACTAGCGGGGGGGCCGAGCACAGATACGCAGTATTTT
CDR3: CASSHLEGLAGGPSTDTQYF

J: TRBJ1-1
V: TRBV7-9
size: NA
D: NA
DNA: TGTGCCAGTTCGGGGCCTAACACTGAAGCTTTCTTT
CDR3: CASSGPNTEAFF

J: TRBJ1-2
V: TRBV5-1
size: NA
D: TRBD1
DNA: TGCGCCAGCAGCTCTCGGGCAGGGGGCGCCGATGGCTACACCTTC
CDR3: CASSSRAGGADGYTF

J: TRBJ2-7
V: TRBV13
size: NA
D: NA
DNA: TGTGCCAGCAGCCCAGCACCGTCCTACGAGCAGTACTTC
CDR3: CASSPAPSYEQYF

J: TRBJ2-7
V: TRBV28
size: few
D: TRBD1
DNA: TGTGCCAGCAGTTCCACCAGACAGGGGCCCTCCTACGAGCAGTACTTC
CDR3: CASSSTRQGPSYEQYF

J: TRBJ2-7
V: TRBV29-1
size: NA
D: NA
DNA: TGCAGCGTTGAAGTTGGGGGGCCTGGGGATGAGCAGTACTTC
CDR3: CSVEVGGPGDEQYF

J: TRBJ1-2
V: TRBV27
size: NA
D: NA
DNA: TGTGCCAGCAGTTTATCCCGGACAGCAACCAACTATGGCTACACCTTC
CDR3: CASSLSRTATNYGYTF

J: TRBJ2-3
V: TRBV9
size: once
D: NA
DNA: TGTGCCAGCAGCCCAGGTTCGAGGTCCACAGATACGCAGTATTTT
CDR3: CASSPGSRSTDTQYF

J: TRBJ1-6
V: TRBV6-1
size: NA
D: NA
DNA: TGTGCCAGCAGGGATGACAGTATACCTTCACCCCTCCACTTT
CDR3: CASRDDSIPSPLHF

J: TRBJ2-7
V: TRBV11-2
size: NA
D: NA
DNA: TGTGCCAGCAGCGGAAATTCTGAGCAGTACTTC
CDR3: CASSGNSEQYF

J: TRBJ2-7
V: TRBV28
size: few
D: NA
DNA: TGTGCCAGCAGCTTAGCCCGGACAGGACTAAACTACGAGCAGTACTTC
CDR3: CASSLARTGLNYEQYF

J: TRBJ2-1
V: TRBV12-5
size: NA
D: NA
DNA: TGTGCCGTGGGGTACAGCACCTACAATGAGCAGTTCTTC
CDR3: CAVGYSTYNEQFF

J: TRBJ2-3
V: TRBV4-1
size: NA
D: NA
DNA: TGCGCCAGCAGCCACACAGAAAGGAGGCAGTATTTT
CDR3: CASSHTERRQYF

J: TRBJ1-2
V: TRBV6-5
size: NA
D: TRBD1
DNA: TGTGCCAGCGGCCCGACAGGGACTAATGGCTACACCTTC
CDR3: CASGPTGTNGYTF

J: TRBJ2-1
V: TRBV5-6
size: NA
D: NA
DNA: TGTGCCAGCAGCTTGGCAGGGTCCCCCTACAATGAGCAGTTCTTC
CDR3: CASSLAGSPYNEQFF

J: TRBJ2-2
V: TRBV13
size: few
D: NA
DNA: TGTGCCAGCAGCTTAGTGGACGGGACGAACACCGGGGAGCTGTTTTTT
CDR3: CASSLVDGTNTGELFF

J: TRBJ1-5
V: TRBV4-2
size: few
D: NA
DNA: TGTGCCAGCAGCCAAGACTGGCAGGGCAGGGAGCCCCAGCATTTT
CDR3: CASSQDWQGREPQHF

J: TRBJ1-4
V: TRBV5-8
size: NA
D: NA
DNA: TGTGCCAGCAGCTTGTATGACAACGAAAAACTGTTTTTT
CDR3: CASSLYDNEKLFF

J: TRBJ1-1
V: TRBV13
size: NA
D: NA
DNA: TGTGCCAGCAGCTTATCCGGGGGTCCGAACACTGAAGCTTTCTTT
CDR3: CASSLSGGPNTEAFF

J: TRBJ2-1
V: TRBV5-4
size: NA
D: NA
DNA: TGTGCCAGCAGCTTGCGCGCTTACAATGAGCAGTTCTTC
CDR3: CASSLRAYNEQFF

J: TRBJ1-5
V: TRBV27
size: NA
D: NA
DNA: TGTGCCAGCAGTTACAATAGCAATCAGCCCCAGCATTTT
CDR3: CASSYNSNQPQHF

J: TRBJ1-1
V: TRBV19
size: once
D: NA
DNA: TGTGCCAGTAGTCCACTCCGTCGGGGCCCGATGAACACTGAAGCTTTCTTT
CDR3: CASSPLRRGPMNTEAFF

J: TRBJ2-1
V: TRBV19
size: few
D: TRBD1
DNA: TGTGCCAGTACCCGGTACGGGACAGGGTTAAGCAATGAGCAGTTCTTC
CDR3: CASTRYGTGLSNEQFF